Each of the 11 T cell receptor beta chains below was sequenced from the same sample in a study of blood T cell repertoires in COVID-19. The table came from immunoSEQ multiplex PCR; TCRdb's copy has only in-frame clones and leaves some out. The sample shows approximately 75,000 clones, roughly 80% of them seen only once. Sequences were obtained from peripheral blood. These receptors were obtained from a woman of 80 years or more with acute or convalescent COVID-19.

The CDR3 sequence is CASSPSGLAGGDYTDTQYF. The CDR3 DNA follows: TGTGCCAGCAGCCCTTCGGGACTAGCGGGGGGGGATTACACAGATACGCAGTATTTT. This chain links TRBV9 with TRBJ2-3; 16 nucleotides line up with TRBD2. This CDR3 region has 19 residues. The V gene's germline CDR1 is SGDLS and CDR2 YYNGEE. The trim removed 4 bases at V and 2 bases at J, leaving 10 bases unmatched.

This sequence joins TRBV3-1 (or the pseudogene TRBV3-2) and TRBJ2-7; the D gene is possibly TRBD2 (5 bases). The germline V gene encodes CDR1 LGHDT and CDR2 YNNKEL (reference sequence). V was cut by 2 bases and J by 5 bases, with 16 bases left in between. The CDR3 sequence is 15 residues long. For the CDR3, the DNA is TGTGCCAGCAGCCAATATCTGGTGGAGGTTAACGAGCAGTACTTC. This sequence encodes CASSQYLVEVNEQYF.

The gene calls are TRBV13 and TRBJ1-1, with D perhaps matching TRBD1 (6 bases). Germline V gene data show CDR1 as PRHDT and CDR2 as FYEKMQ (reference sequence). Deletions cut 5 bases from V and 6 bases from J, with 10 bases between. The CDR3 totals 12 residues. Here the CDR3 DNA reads TGTGCCAGCAGCCCCGGACAGTCTGAAGCTTTCTTT. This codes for CASSPGQSEAFF.

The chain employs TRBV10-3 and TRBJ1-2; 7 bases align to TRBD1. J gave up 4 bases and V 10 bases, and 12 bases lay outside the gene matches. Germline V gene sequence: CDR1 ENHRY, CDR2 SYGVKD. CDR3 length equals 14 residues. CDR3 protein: CATFRDSALYGYTF. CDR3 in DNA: TGTGCCACTTTCCGGGACAGCGCGCTCTATGGCTACACCTTC.

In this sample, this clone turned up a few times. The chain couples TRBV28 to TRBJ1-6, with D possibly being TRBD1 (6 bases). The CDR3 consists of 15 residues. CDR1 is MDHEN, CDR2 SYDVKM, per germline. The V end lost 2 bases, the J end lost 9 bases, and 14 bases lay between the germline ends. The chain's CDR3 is CASSLPTGIGSPLHF. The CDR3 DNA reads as TGTGCCAGCAGTTTACCCACAGGGATCGGTTCACCCCTCCACTTT.

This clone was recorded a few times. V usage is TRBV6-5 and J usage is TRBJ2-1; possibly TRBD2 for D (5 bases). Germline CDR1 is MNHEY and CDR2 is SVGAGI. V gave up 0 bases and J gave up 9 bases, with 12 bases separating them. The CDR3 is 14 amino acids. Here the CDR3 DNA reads TGTGCCAGCAGTTACTCACTAGAGAGTTCTGAGCAGTTCTTC. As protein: CASSYSLESSEQFF.

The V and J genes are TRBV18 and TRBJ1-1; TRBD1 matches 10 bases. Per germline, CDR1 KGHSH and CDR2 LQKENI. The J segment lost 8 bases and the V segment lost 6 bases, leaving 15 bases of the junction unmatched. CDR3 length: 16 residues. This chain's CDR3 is CASSVRDRGVVSEAFF. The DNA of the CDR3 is TGTGCCAGCTCTGTCCGGGACAGGGGAGTTGTCTCCGAAGCTTTCTTT.

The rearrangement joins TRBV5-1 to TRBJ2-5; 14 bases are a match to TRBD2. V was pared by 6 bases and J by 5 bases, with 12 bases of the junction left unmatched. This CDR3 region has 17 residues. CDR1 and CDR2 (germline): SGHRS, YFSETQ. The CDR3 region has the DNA TGCGCCAGCACCCCTAGGACTAGCGGGGGGCACGAGGAGACCCAGTACTTC. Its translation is CASTPRTSGGHEETQYF. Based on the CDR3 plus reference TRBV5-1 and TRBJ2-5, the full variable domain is KAGVTQTPRYLIKTRGQQVTLSCSPISGHRSVSWYQQTPGQGLQFLFEYFSETQRNKGNFPGRFSGRQFSNSRSEMNVSTLELGDSALYLCASTPRTSGGHEETQYFGPGTRLLVL.

This CDR3 is CASSWSGSPLHF. The CDR3 region has the DNA TGCGCCAGCAGCTGGAGTGGTTCACCCCTCCACTTT. The rearrangement joins TRBV5-1 to TRBJ1-6; unclear D gene. V was trimmed by 3 bases and J by 9 bases, leaving 7 bases between them. CDR3 length equals 12 residues. The germline V gene has CDR1 SGHRS and CDR2 YFSETQ.

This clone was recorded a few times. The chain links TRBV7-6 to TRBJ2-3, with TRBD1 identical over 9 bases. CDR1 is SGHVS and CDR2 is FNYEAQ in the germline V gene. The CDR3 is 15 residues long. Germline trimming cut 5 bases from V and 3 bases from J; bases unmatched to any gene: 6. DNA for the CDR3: TGTGCCAGCAGCGGGCGGACAGGGGCGACAGATACGCAGTATTTT. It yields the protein CASSGRTGATDTQYF.

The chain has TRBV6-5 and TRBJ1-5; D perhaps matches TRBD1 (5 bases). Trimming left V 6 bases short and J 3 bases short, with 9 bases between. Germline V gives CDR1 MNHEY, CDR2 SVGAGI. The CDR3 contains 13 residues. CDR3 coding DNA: TGTGCCAGCAGGGGGGGGAACAATCAGCCCCAGCATTTT. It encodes CASRGGNNQPQHF.